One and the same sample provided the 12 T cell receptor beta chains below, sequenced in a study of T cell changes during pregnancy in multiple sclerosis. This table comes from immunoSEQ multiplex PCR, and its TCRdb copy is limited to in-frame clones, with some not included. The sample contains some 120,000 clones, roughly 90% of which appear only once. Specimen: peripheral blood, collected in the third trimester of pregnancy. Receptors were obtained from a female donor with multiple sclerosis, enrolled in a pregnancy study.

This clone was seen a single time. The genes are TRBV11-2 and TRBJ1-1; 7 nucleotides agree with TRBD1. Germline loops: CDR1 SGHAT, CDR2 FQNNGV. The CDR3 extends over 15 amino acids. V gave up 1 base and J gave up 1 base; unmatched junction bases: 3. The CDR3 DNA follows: TGTGCCAGCAGCTTAGGTAAGGGGGCGAACACTGAAGCTTTCTTT. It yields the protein CASSLGKGANTEAFF.

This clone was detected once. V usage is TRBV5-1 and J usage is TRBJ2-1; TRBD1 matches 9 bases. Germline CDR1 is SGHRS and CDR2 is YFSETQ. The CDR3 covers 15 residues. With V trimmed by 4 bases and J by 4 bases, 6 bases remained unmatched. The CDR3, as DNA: TGCGCCAGCAGCCCGGGGACAGGGTTATACAATGAGCAGTTCTTC. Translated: CASSPGTGLYNEQFF.

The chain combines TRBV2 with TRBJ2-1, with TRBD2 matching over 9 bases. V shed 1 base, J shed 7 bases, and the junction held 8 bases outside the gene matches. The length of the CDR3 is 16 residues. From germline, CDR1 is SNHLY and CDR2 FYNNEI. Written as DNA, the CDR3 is TGTGCCAGCAGTGAAGGGGGCGGGAGGGTTATGAATGAGCAGTTCTTC. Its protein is CASSEGGGRVMNEQFF.

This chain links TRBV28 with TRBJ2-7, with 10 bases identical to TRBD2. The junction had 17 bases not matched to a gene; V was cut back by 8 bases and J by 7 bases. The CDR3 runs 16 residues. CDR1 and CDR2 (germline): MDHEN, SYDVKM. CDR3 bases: TGTGCCAGCGCCAACCTCGGAGGACTAGCGGTAGTAGAGCAGTACTTC. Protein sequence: CASANLGGLAVVEQYF.

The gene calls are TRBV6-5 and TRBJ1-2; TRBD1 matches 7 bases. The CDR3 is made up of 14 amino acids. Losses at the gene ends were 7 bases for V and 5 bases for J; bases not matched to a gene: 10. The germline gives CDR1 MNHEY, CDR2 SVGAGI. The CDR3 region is CASNRNPGGYGYTF. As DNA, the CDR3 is TGTGCCAGCAACAGAAACCCAGGGGGGTATGGCTACACCTTC.

CDR3 bases: TGTGCCAGCAGTGACCGGGACAGGGTACCCTACGAGCAGTACTTC. Its translation: CASSDRDRVPYEQYF. The chain employs TRBV6-6 and TRBJ2-7, with 9 bases lining up with TRBD1. Germline CDR1 and CDR2: MNHNY and SVGAGI (reference sequence). The V gene end was trimmed by 5 bases and the J gene end by 2 bases; junction bases not matched to a gene: 7. The CDR3 is 15 residues long.

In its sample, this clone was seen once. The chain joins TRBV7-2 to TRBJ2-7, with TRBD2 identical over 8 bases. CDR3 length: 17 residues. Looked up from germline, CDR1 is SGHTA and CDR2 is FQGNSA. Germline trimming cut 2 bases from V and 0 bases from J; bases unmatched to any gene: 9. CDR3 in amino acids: CASSLNGGAGNSYEQYF. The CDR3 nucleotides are TGTGCCAGCAGCTTAAACGGGGGGGCAGGGAACTCCTACGAGCAGTACTTC.

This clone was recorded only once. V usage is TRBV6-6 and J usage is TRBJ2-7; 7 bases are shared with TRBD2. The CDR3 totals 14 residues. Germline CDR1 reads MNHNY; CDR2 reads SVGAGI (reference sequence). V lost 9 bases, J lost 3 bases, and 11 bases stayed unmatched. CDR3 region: CARIHERGGYEQYF. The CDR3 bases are TGTGCCAGGATCCACGAGCGCGGGGGCTACGAGCAGTACTTC.

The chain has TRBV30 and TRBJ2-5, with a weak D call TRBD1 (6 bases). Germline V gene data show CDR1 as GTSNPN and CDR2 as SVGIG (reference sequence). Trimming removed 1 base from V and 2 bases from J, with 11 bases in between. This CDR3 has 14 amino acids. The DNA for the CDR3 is TGTGCCTGGAGTGACGGGACACCGCAAGAGACCCAGTACTTC. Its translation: CAWSDGTPQETQYF.

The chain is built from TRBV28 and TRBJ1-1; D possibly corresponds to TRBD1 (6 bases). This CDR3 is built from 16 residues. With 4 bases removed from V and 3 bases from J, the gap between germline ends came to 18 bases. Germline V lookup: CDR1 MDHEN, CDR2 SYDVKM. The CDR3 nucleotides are TGTGCCAGCAGTTCGGACAGTTTGTTGGGGGACACTGAAGCTTTCTTT. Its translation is CASSSDSLLGDTEAFF.

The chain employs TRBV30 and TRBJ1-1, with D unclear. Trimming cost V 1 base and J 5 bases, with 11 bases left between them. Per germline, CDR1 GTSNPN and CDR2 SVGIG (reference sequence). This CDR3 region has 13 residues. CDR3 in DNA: TGTGCCTGGAGTGGGACTGTCCGAACTGAAGCTTTCTTT. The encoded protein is CAWSGTVRTEAFF.

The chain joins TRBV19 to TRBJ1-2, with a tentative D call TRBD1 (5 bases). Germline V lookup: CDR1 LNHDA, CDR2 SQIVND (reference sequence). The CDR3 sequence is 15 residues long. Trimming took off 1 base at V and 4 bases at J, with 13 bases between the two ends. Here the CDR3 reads CASSIGGTDSYGYTF. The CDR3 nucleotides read TGTGCCAGTAGTATAGGAGGGACTGATTCCTATGGCTACACCTTC.